This TCR beta chain originates from a study of early T cells in non-severe SARS-CoV-2 infection. The wider study: Bulk RNA taken from unsorted whole blood was sequenced, leaving chains unpaired.

The CDR3 is made up of 13 amino acids. Germline V CDR1 and CDR2: WSHSY, SAAADI. The germline V and J ends were trimmed by 3 bases and 10 bases, with 10 bases remaining between them. With regard to this clonotype: Its antigen is as yet unknown.

Study-wide results and limits: VDJdb-based annotation leaned toward anti-spike CD8 responses and missed private and CD4 specificities.

Individually, cDNA molecules had unique molecular identifiers attached to them. MiXCR, applied by TCRdb to the 5' RACE reads, yields one record per CDR3 protein. The repertoire holds 60,000 to 75,000 distinct CDR3 sequences, with around 10% as singletons. This rearrangement joins TRBV10-2 to TRBJ1-6; a weak D match, TRBD1 (5 bases). The sequence was collected from an adult who was a healthcare worker with PCR-confirmed SARS-CoV-2 infection or an uninfected control (not recorded which). The sequencing sample was made of whole blood. CDR3 sequence: CASSDQGISPLHF. For the CDR3, the DNA is TGCGCCAGCAGTGATCAGGGTATCTCACCCCTCCACTTT.